This TCR beta chain was captured by sequencing in a study of tumor and adjacent non-tumor tissue in lung cancer. Three rounds of nested PCR, following a modified ARM-PCR protocol, produced the TCRbeta library. A single record per CDR3 protein comes from TCRdb applying MiXCR to the multiplex PCR reads. The sample holds about 90,000 distinct CDR3 sequences, more than 75% seen once. Germline V gives CDR1 MNHNY, CDR2 SVGAGI (reference sequence). V shed 7 bases, J shed 8 bases, and the junction held 12 bases outside the gene matches. The CDR3 is 14 residues long. This sample's RNA came from whole unsorted tissue. This non-tumor lung sample came from over 3 cm beyond the tumor edge. This clonotype showed up just once.

Sequencing input: distant non-tumor lung tissue. This TCR was recovered from a woman between 45 and 65 years old with non-small cell lung cancer. The rearrangement uses TRBV6-6 and TRBJ2-3; 7 bases match TRBD2. This chain's CDR3 is CASTEGGPIGTQYF. For the CDR3, the DNA is TGTGCCAGCACCGAGGGAGGGCCGATAGGTACGCAGTATTTT.